Listed here are 29 T cell receptor beta chains from one sample, sequenced in a study of T-cell reconstitution after alpha-beta-depleted transplantation in children. Unique molecular identifiers were built into the TCRbeta library. TCRdb itself ran the PCR reads through MiXCR, one entry per CDR3 protein. The sample shows hundreds of thousands of distinct CDR3 sequences, under 15% of them seen only once. The source was PBMCs, mostly from graft donor cells, collected 360 days after TCRalphabeta/CD19-depleted stem cell transplant. These receptors were collected from a male patient aged 10 to 17 who had a stem cell transplant for acute myeloid leukemia, so the T cells may come from the graft donor.

The J gene is TRBJ2-1, the V gene TRBV7-3, with D hard to call. V lost 3 bases, J lost 2 bases, and 11 bases lay in between. This CDR3 comprises 15 residues. Per the germline V gene, CDR1 is SGHTA and CDR2 is FQGTGA. The CDR3 here is CASSFRTVPYNEQFF. In nucleotides, the CDR3 is TGTGCCAGCAGCTTTCGGACGGTGCCCTACAATGAGCAGTTCTTC. The variable domain in full, completed from reference TRBV7-3 and TRBJ2-1, reads GAGVSQTPSNKVTEKGKYVELRCDPISGHTALYWYRQSLGQGPEFLIYFQGTGAADDSGLPNDRFFAVRPEGSVSTLKIQRTERGDSAVYLCASSFRTVPYNEQFFGPGTRLTVL.

The J gene is TRBJ2-7, the V gene TRBV20-1; 13 positions match TRBD2. Germline loops: CDR1 DFQATT, CDR2 SNEGSKA (reference sequence). There are 17 residues in the CDR3. V shed 1 base and J 6 bases; nucleotides not matched to a gene: 12. The CDR3 spells CSARGGTSGNPLGEQYF. The CDR3, as DNA: TGCAGTGCTAGAGGGGGGACTAGCGGGAACCCCCTGGGCGAGCAGTACTTC.

The V and J genes are TRBV4-1 and TRBJ2-3; TRBD2 matches 8 bases. V trimming: 0 bases; J trimming: 6 bases; junction bases outside the gene matches: 14. This CDR3 has 18 residues. Per the germline V gene, CDR1 is MGHRA and CDR2 is YSYEKL. In DNA, the CDR3 is TGCGCCAGCAGCCAAGATCGGGGTCCGAGCGGGAGTAGCGATACGCAGTATTTT. This translates into CASSQDRGPSGSSDTQYF.

This chain links TRBV6-2 or TRBV6-3 with TRBJ2-7, with TRBD1 as a possible D gene (5 bases). Germline CDR1 MNHEY, CDR2 SVGEGT. The CDR3 has 13 residues. V was trimmed by 1 base and J by 5 bases, leaving 9 bases between them. DNA for the CDR3: TGTGCCAGCAGTTACTTCCAGGGCCACGAGCAGTACTTC. Encoded protein: CASSYFQGHEQYF.

This clonotype was picked up a small number of times. The V and J genes are TRBV20-1 and TRBJ2-7; maybe TRBD1 (7 bases). Germline assignment: CDR1 DFQATT and CDR2 SNEGSKA (reference sequence). V lost 5 bases, J lost 1 base, and 15 bases lay in between. The CDR3 extends over 14 amino acids. This chain's CDR3 is CSAPRAGGSYEQYF. The CDR3 nucleotides are TGCAGTGCTCCACGGGCAGGGGGGTCCTACGAGCAGTACTTC.

The table lists this clonotype with many counts. The genes are TRBV12-3 or TRBV12-4 and TRBJ2-7; possible D gene TRBD2, 5 bases. V lost 8 bases and J lost 3, with 14 bases in between. The CDR3 spans 13 residues. The CDR3 loop reads CASGLFGFYEQYF. CDR3 nucleotide sequence: TGTGCCAGCGGACTTTTCGGGTTCTACGAGCAGTACTTC.

The rearrangement joins TRBV20-1 to TRBJ2-1; 8 bases line up with TRBD1. The V gene's germline CDR1 is DFQATT and CDR2 SNEGSKA (reference sequence). V trimming: 6 bases; J trimming: 7 bases; junction bases outside the gene matches: 11. The CDR3 extends over 14 amino acids. Here the CDR3 reads CSAPRLQGVNEQFF. In DNA, the CDR3 is TGCAGTGCCCCGCGGCTACAGGGGGTAAATGAGCAGTTCTTC.

This clonotype was observed at least ten times. The chain links TRBV20-1 to TRBJ2-7; 13 bases match TRBD2. The V gene's germline CDR1 is DFQATT and CDR2 SNEGSKA (reference sequence). The ends lost 8 bases at V and 3 bases at J; junction bases unmatched: 10. The CDR3 contains 15 residues. This CDR3 is CSPSGGLAGFYEQYF. For the CDR3, the DNA is TGCAGTCCGTCAGGGGGACTAGCGGGATTCTACGAGCAGTACTTC.

There are many counts of this clonotype. The chain combines TRBV29-1 with TRBJ2-2; D is unresolved. The CDR3 runs 14 residues. Per germline, CDR1 SQVTM and CDR2 ANQGSEA. The germline V and J ends were trimmed by 4 bases and 0 bases, with 9 bases remaining between them. As DNA, the CDR3 is TGCAGCGTTGCGGGCATCGCGAACACCGGGGAGCTGTTTTTT. Translated, it gives CSVAGIANTGELFF.

This clonotype was picked up a small number of times. V is TRBV29-1 and J is TRBJ2-7, with TRBD2 identical over 9 bases. This CDR3 has 14 residues. J gave up 3 bases and V 2 bases, and 5 bases lay outside the gene matches. Germline CDR1 reads SQVTM; CDR2 reads ANQGSEA. The DNA of the CDR3 is TGCAGCGTTGAACAGGGGACTAGCAGCTACGAGCAGTACTTC. It is translated as CSVEQGTSSYEQYF.

This clonotype was counted between two and nine times. The chain couples TRBV20-1 to TRBJ1-2; D ambiguous. The CDR3 spans 13 residues. Trimming stripped 8 bases from V and 2 bases from J, with 15 bases between. CDR1 and CDR2 from the germline V gene are DFQATT and SNEGSKA (reference sequence). CDR3 coding DNA: TGCAGTCGCAGCAGGAGCTTGAACTATGGCTACACCTTC. Encoded protein: CSRSRSLNYGYTF.

This clonotype occurred a few times. The chain joins TRBV20-1 to TRBJ2-7, with D hard to call. Germline V gene data show CDR1 as DFQATT and CDR2 as SNEGSKA (reference sequence). Trimming pared 3 bases from V and 3 bases from J, leaving 9 bases between. This CDR3 spans 12 amino acids. The CDR3 DNA is TGCAGTGCTAGTCCCCCAAGCTACGAGCAGTACTTC. It translates to CSASPPSYEQYF.

This clonotype has just a few counts. The rearrangement joins TRBV12-3 or TRBV12-4 to TRBJ2-6; tentative D call: TRBD2 (5 bases). The germline V and J ends were trimmed by 6 bases and 1 base, with 10 bases remaining between them. The CDR3 is 15 amino acids. The CDR3 DNA follows: TGTGCCAGCAGCGTAAGGGAGTCTGGGGCCAACGTCCTGACTTTC. Amino acid sequence: CASSVRESGANVLTF.

The chain uses TRBV20-1 and TRBJ2-1; TRBD1 is a possible D gene (6 bases). CDR1 is DFQATT, CDR2 SNEGSKA, per germline (reference sequence). This CDR3 has 13 residues. With 5 bases removed from V and 1 base from J, the gap between germline ends came to 9 bases. The CDR3 spells CSAPGTSYNEQFF. The CDR3 DNA reads TGCAGTGCTCCAGGGACATCCTACAATGAGCAGTTCTTC.

This clonotype was observed many times. The CDR3 sequence is CASSESDRVKTSTDTQYF. Written as DNA, the CDR3 is TGTGCCAGCAGTGAGTCGGACAGGGTTAAAACTAGCACAGATACGCAGTATTTT. The chain has TRBV6-4 and TRBJ2-3; 8 positions match TRBD1. This CDR3 is 18 amino acids long. Looked up from germline, CDR1 is MRHNA and CDR2 is SNTAGT. V gave up 3 bases and J gave up 0 bases; unmatched junction bases: 11.

The gene calls are TRBV20-1 and TRBJ2-1; 10 bases are shared with TRBD2. The CDR3 length is 15 residues. With 0 bases clipped from V and 9 bases from J, the junction kept 8 bases outside the gene matches. Germline lookup yields CDR1 DFQATT and CDR2 SNEGSKA (reference sequence). CDR3 DNA: TGCAGTGCTAGAGATAAAACTAGCGGGACCGTTGAGCAGTTCTTC. Residues: CSARDKTSGTVEQFF.

This clonotype was detected many times. The V and J genes are TRBV5-1 and TRBJ2-7; D ambiguous. The CDR3 covers 13 residues. Germline-derived CDR1 and CDR2 are SGHRS and YFSETQ. V lost 1 base, J lost 3 bases, and 8 bases lay in between. CDR3 loop: CASSLLGDYEQYF. DNA for the CDR3: TGCGCCAGCAGCTTGTTGGGCGACTACGAGCAGTACTTC.

This clonotype has at least ten counts. The chain is built from TRBV24-1 and TRBJ2-3, with 12 bases lining up with TRBD1. This CDR3 is 15 amino acids long. V trimming: 7 bases; J trimming: 5 bases; junction bases outside the gene matches: 6. Germline CDR1 and CDR2: KGHDR and SFDVKD. CDR3 nucleotides: TGTGCCACCAGAGGGACAGGGGGCATTGGAGATACGCAGTATTTT. This translates into CATRGTGGIGDTQYF.

The V gene is TRBV28, the J gene TRBJ2-3; 7 bases map to TRBD2. The CDR3 spans 15 residues. Germline V gene data show CDR1 as MDHEN and CDR2 as SYDVKM. The junction had 8 bases not matched to a gene; V was cut back by 5 bases and J by 3 bases. DNA for the CDR3: TGTGCCAGCAGTCGAACTAGCGAGGGGACAGATACGCAGTATTTT. Protein sequence: CASSRTSEGTDTQYF.

This clonotype was seen many times. V and J are TRBV5-1 and TRBJ2-1, with 7 bases identical to TRBD2. The CDR3 spans 17 residues. The V gene end was trimmed by 3 bases and the J gene end by 3 bases; junction bases not matched to a gene: 12. Germline V CDR1 and CDR2: SGHRS, YFSETQ. The DNA of the CDR3 is TGCGCCAGCAGCTCCGACCCTAGCGGAGGGGACTACAATGAGCAGTTCTTC. The encoded protein is CASSSDPSGGDYNEQFF.

V usage is TRBV28 and J usage is TRBJ2-1, with a possible D match to TRBD1 (5 bases). In germline, CDR1 is MDHEN, CDR2 SYDVKM. Trimming took off 8 bases at V and 9 bases at J, with 14 bases between the two ends. CDR3 length: 12 residues. The CDR3 reads CASGAIAVEQFF. CDR3 in DNA: TGTGCCAGCGGGGCCATAGCAGTTGAGCAGTTCTTC.

This clonotype was seen a handful of times. This sequence joins TRBV9 and TRBJ2-3; possible D gene TRBD2, 7 bases. This CDR3 region has 17 residues. Germline V gives CDR1 SGDLS, CDR2 YYNGEE. Deletions cut 0 bases from V and 1 base from J, with 15 bases between. In nucleotides, the CDR3 is TGTGCCAGCAGCGTAGAGGGGGGGGCTAGCGGCACAGATACGCAGTATTTT. As protein: CASSVEGGASGTDTQYF.

The rearrangement links TRBV7-2 to TRBJ2-7; D remains unclear. The CDR3 is 13 residues long. Between the trimmed V and J ends, which lost 5 bases and 4 bases, there was a span of 12 bases. Germline assignment: CDR1 SGHTA and CDR2 FQGNSA. CDR3 residues: CASSPSSVYEQYF. The CDR3 DNA follows: TGTGCCAGCAGCCCCTCGAGCGTGTACGAGCAGTACTTC.

This clonotype was recorded a few times. This rearrangement joins TRBV6-5 to TRBJ2-7; D tentatively fits TRBD1 or TRBD2 (5 bases each). The V end was cut by 10 bases, the J end by 2 bases, with 27 bases between. Germline loops: CDR1 MNHEY, CDR2 SVGAGI. The CDR3 loop spans 17 amino acids. This chain's CDR3 is CAMSSPTGTEKTYEQYF. The CDR3 DNA is TGTGCCATGAGCAGTCCTACCGGGACCGAGAAAACCTACGAGCAGTACTTC.

The chain is built from TRBV6-5 and TRBJ2-1; 11 nucleotides align to TRBD2. J lost 2 bases, V lost 5 bases, and 5 bases had no gene match. The CDR3 covers 16 residues. Germline values: CDR1 MNHEY, CDR2 SVGAGI. The CDR3 loop reads CASSTRLAGPYNEQFF. The CDR3 nucleotides are TGTGCCAGCAGTACCCGACTAGCGGGACCCTACAATGAGCAGTTCTTC.

The rearrangement joins TRBV29-1 to TRBJ2-1; D is undetermined. The ends were cut back, 7 bases at V and 6 bases at J, with 10 bases in the middle. The CDR3 sequence is 11 residues long. Germline CDR1 SQVTM, CDR2 ANQGSEA. CDR3 in DNA: TGCAGCGCCCACGTCAGCAATGAGCAGTTCTTC. This sequence encodes CSAHVSNEQFF.

This clonotype was counted ten times or more. V is TRBV27 and J is TRBJ2-3, with TRBD2 identical over 12 bases. V was clipped by 10 bases and J by 5 bases; unmatched bases: 7. Germline CDR1 MNHEY, CDR2 SMNVEV (reference sequence). There are 14 residues in the CDR3. The CDR3: CATRLAGERDTQYF. The CDR3 DNA sequence: TGTGCCACCCGACTAGCGGGAGAGAGAGATACGCAGTATTTT.

V and J are TRBV7-3 and TRBJ2-1; 8 bases line up with TRBD1. After removal of 0 bases from V and 4 bases from J, the junction contained 5 bases not matched to a gene. The CDR3 spans 16 residues. Germline assignment: CDR1 SGHTA and CDR2 FQGTGA. CDR3 bases: TGTGCCAGCAGCTTAACCCCCGGGACAGGTTACAATGAGCAGTTCTTC. Its protein is CASSLTPGTGYNEQFF. Full variable domain (outside the CDR3, taken from reference TRBV7-3 and TRBJ2-1): GAGVSQTPSNKVTEKGKYVELRCDPISGHTALYWYRQSLGQGPEFLIYFQGTGAADDSGLPNDRFFAVRPEGSVSTLKIQRTERGDSAVYLCASSLTPGTGYNEQFFGPGTRLTVL.

This clonotype has a handful of counts. V gene TRBV5-1 combines with J gene TRBJ1-1; the D gene is possibly TRBD1 (5 bases). Trimming removed 0 bases at V and 1 base at J, with 7 bases between. CDR3 size: 14 residues. In germline, CDR1 is SGHRS, CDR2 YFSETQ. CDR3 DNA: TGCGCCAGCAGCTTGGATCAGGGGAACACTGAAGCTTTCTTT. Its translation is CASSLDQGNTEAFF.